The 26 T cell receptor beta chains given below trace back to one sample, sequenced in a study of cytomegalovirus exposure and HLA in healthy donors. PCR employed 60 Vbeta and 13 Jbeta primers. The table came from immunoSEQ multiplex PCR; TCRdb's copy has only in-frame clones and leaves some out. The sample totals roughly 220,000 clones. Source material: PBMCs. These receptors all stem from a girl aged 2 to 9 in good health and CMV-seropositive.

This sequence joins TRBV19 and TRBJ2-3; 7 nucleotides align to TRBD1. The V gene's germline CDR1 is LNHDA and CDR2 SQIVND (reference sequence). With 4 bases clipped from V and 2 bases from J, the junction kept 3 bases outside the gene matches. The CDR3 has 14 amino acids. The CDR3 DNA is TGTGCCAGTAGTAGGGACAGTCTCACAGATACGCAGTATTTT. Encoded protein: CASSRDSLTDTQYF.

The J gene is TRBJ2-7, the V gene TRBV27; TRBD2 aligns across 13 bases. CDR3 length: 17 residues. Germline V gene data show CDR1 as MNHEY and CDR2 as SMNVEV (reference sequence). After removal of 4 bases from V and 4 bases from J, the junction contained 10 bases not matched to a gene. CDR3 coding DNA: TGTGCCAGCAGTTCGGGGACTAGCGGGATTAGGAAATACGAGCAGTACTTC. It encodes CASSSGTSGIRKYEQYF.

This chain connects TRBV19 to TRBJ1-5, with no clear D. The germline CDR1 and CDR2 sequences are LNHDA and SQIVND (reference sequence). The V and J ends lost 3 bases and 3 bases respectively, with 6 bases between them. This CDR3 region has 13 residues. CDR3 in DNA: TGTGCCAGTAGTATGCGGATCAATCAGCCCCAGCATTTT. Its translation: CASSMRINQPQHF.

The chain employs TRBV13 and TRBJ2-7; 10 bases map to TRBD2. The junction had 12 bases not matched to a gene; V was cut back by 4 bases and J by 9 bases. CDR1 and CDR2 (germline): PRHDT, FYEKMQ (reference sequence). The CDR3 has 15 amino acids. The CDR3, as DNA: TGTGCCAGCAGCTCTAGCGGGAGAGCGGGCTTGATGCAGTACTTC. Amino acids: CASSSSGRAGLMQYF. Variable domain in full (rest from reference TRBV13 and TRBJ2-7): AAGVIQSPRHLIKEKRETATLKCYPIPRHDTVYWYQQGPGQDPQFLISFYEKMQSDKGSIPDRFSAQQFSDYHSELNMSSLELGDSALYFCASSSSGRAGLMQYFGPGTRLTVT.

V gene TRBV27 combines with J gene TRBJ2-1; TRBD1 matches at 7 bases. Germline assignment: CDR1 MNHEY and CDR2 SMNVEV (reference sequence). The CDR3 is 14 amino acids. With 2 bases clipped from V and 8 bases from J, the junction kept 6 bases outside the gene matches. The CDR3 region has the DNA TGTGCCAGCAGTTTAAGACAGGGAGACGATGAGCAGTTCTTC. It translates to CASSLRQGDDEQFF.

The rearrangement joins TRBV4-1 to TRBJ2-7; 9 bases line up with TRBD1. With 1 base clipped from V and 4 bases from J, the junction kept 5 bases outside the gene matches. Germline V gene sequence: CDR1 MGHRA, CDR2 YSYEKL. The length of the CDR3 is 15 residues. The CDR3 coding sequence is TGCGCCAGCAGCCAAGTTGGGACAGGGCAATACGAGCAGTACTTC. Its protein product is CASSQVGTGQYEQYF.

The CDR3 DNA reads as TGTGCCAGCACCGAGGATACAGGGGGCAGAAGGGGCTACACCTTC. This encodes CASTEDTGGRRGYTF. The V and J genes are TRBV5-5 and TRBJ1-2; 9 bases are a match to TRBD1. This CDR3 has 15 residues. J gave up 8 bases and V 6 bases, and 14 bases lay outside the gene matches. Germline V CDR1 and CDR2: SGHKS, YYEKEE (reference sequence).

This rearrangement joins TRBV29-1 to TRBJ2-5, with 7 bases aligning to TRBD1. The germline V gene has CDR1 SQVTM and CDR2 ANQGSEA. This CDR3 spans 15 amino acids. V lost 7 bases, J lost 2 bases, and 13 bases stayed unmatched. The CDR3 is CSAGPRTGAQETQYF. CDR3 nucleotide sequence: TGCAGCGCTGGTCCGAGGACAGGCGCTCAAGAGACCCAGTACTTC. Full variable domain (remainder filled in from reference TRBV29-1 and TRBJ2-5): SAVISQKPSRDICQRGTSLTIQCQVDSQVTMMFWYRQQPGQSLTLIATANQGSEATYESGFVIDKFPISRPNLTFSTLTVSNMSPEDSSIYLCSAGPRTGAQETQYFGPGTRLLVL.

The CDR3 spells CASSLDTGGTQPQHF. The CDR3 DNA follows: TGCGCCAGCAGCTTGGATACAGGGGGCACTCAGCCCCAGCATTTT. The genes are TRBV5-1 and TRBJ1-5; 9 positions agree with TRBD1. Germline V gene data show CDR1 as SGHRS and CDR2 as YFSETQ. The V and J ends lost 0 bases and 6 bases, in that order; junction bases with no gene match: 4. This CDR3 comprises 15 residues.

The chain is built from TRBV28 and TRBJ2-3; 7 bases match TRBD2. Unmatched junction bases numbered 7, after V lost 5 bases and J lost 2 bases. This CDR3 comprises 15 residues. Germline CDR1 reads MDHEN; CDR2 reads SYDVKM. The CDR3 bases are TGTGCCAGCAGTATGAGCGGGACCAACACAGATACGCAGTATTTT. This translates into CASSMSGTNTDTQYF. Together with reference TRBV28 and TRBJ2-3, the CDR3 gives the full variable domain: DVKVTQSSRYLVKRTGEKVFLECVQDMDHENMFWYRQDPGLGLRLIYFSYDVKMKEKGDIPEGYSVSREKKERFSLILESASTNQTSMYLCASSMSGTNTDTQYFGPGTRLTVL.

CDR3 amino acids: CASSLNPREALHNEQFF. Here the CDR3 DNA reads TGCGCCAGCAGCTTGAATCCGCGGGAGGCCTTGCACAATGAGCAGTTCTTC. This chain connects TRBV5-1 to TRBJ2-1; 8 nucleotides agree with TRBD2. Germline-derived CDR1 and CDR2 are SGHRS and YFSETQ. The CDR3 covers 17 residues. Germline trimming cut 1 base from V and 5 bases from J; bases unmatched to any gene: 11.

The gene calls are TRBV5-1 and TRBJ2-2; D is possibly TRBD1 (5 bases). Trimming left V 2 bases short and J 7 bases short, with 18 bases between. Germline V lookup: CDR1 SGHRS, CDR2 YFSETQ. The CDR3 spans 16 residues. The CDR3 DNA reads as TGCGCCAGCAGCTTCCCCCCTGGGGCGGCTAACGGGGAGCTGTTTTTT. Translated: CASSFPPGAANGELFF.

CDR3 sequence: CASSLLAGSTDTQYF. The CDR3 coding sequence is TGCGCCAGCAGCCTTTTAGCGGGAAGCACAGATACGCAGTATTTT. J is TRBJ2-3 and V is TRBV5-1; TRBD2 matches 8 bases. The length of the CDR3 is 15 residues. With 4 bases clipped from V and 0 bases from J, the junction kept 4 bases outside the gene matches. Germline assignment: CDR1 SGHRS and CDR2 YFSETQ.

V gene TRBV5-1 combines with J gene TRBJ2-3, with D maybe TRBD1 (7 bases). The length of the CDR3 is 17 residues. Germline V gene data show CDR1 as SGHRS and CDR2 as YFSETQ. V was pared by 0 bases and J by 0 bases, with 14 bases between. The CDR3 DNA reads TGCGCCAGCAGCTTGGCTCCGACAGGGACTAGCACAGATACGCAGTATTTT. Residues: CASSLAPTGTSTDTQYF.

This chain uses TRBV6-5 with TRBJ2-7, with 7 bases fitting TRBD1. The J segment lost 5 bases and the V segment lost 5 bases, leaving 6 bases of the junction unmatched. CDR1 and CDR2 from the germline V gene are MNHEY and SVGAGI. This CDR3 has 13 residues. The CDR3: CASSTGTVHEQYF. Written as DNA, the CDR3 is TGTGCCAGCAGTACCGGGACAGTTCACGAGCAGTACTTC.

This rearrangement joins TRBV29-1 to TRBJ1-1, with 8 bases fitting TRBD1. The CDR3 sequence is 13 residues long. V lost 7 bases and J lost 5; bases outside the gene matches: 9. The V gene's germline CDR1 is SQVTM and CDR2 ANQGSEA. The CDR3, as DNA: TGCAGCGAATCGTCAGGGGGCCTGACTGAAGCTTTCTTT. Translation: CSESSGGLTEAFF. Full variable domain (remainder filled in from reference TRBV29-1 and TRBJ1-1): SAVISQKPSRDICQRGTSLTIQCQVDSQVTMMFWYRQQPGQSLTLIATANQGSEATYESGFVIDKFPISRPNLTFSTLTVSNMSPEDSSIYLCSESSGGLTEAFFGQGTRLTVV.

This rearrangement joins TRBV18 to TRBJ2-1; the match to TRBD1 covers 7 bases. The germline CDR1 and CDR2 sequences are KGHSH and LQKENI. V shed 3 bases and J 0 bases; nucleotides not matched to a gene: 5. The CDR3 totals 16 residues. The chain's CDR3 is CASSPGQSSSYNEQFF. The CDR3 DNA sequence: TGTGCCAGCTCACCGGGACAGTCTAGCTCCTACAATGAGCAGTTCTTC.

The chain links TRBV5-4 to TRBJ2-3, with TRBD2 as a possible D gene (6 bases). Germline V lookup: CDR1 SGHNT, CDR2 YYREEE (reference sequence). The CDR3 consists of 15 residues. The V gene lost 4 bases and the J gene lost 5 bases, with 17 bases spanning the gap. The chain's CDR3 is CASSLRLVSKDTQYF. CDR3 nucleotides: TGTGCCAGCAGCCTCAGACTAGTCTCTAAAGATACGCAGTATTTT.

The chain couples TRBV6-5 to TRBJ2-6; TRBD2 is a possible D gene (6 bases). From germline, CDR1 is MNHEY and CDR2 SVGAGI. The CDR3 spans 13 residues. The CDR3 sequence is CATSGAGANVLTF. The CDR3 DNA reads TGTGCTACCTCGGGAGCTGGGGCCAACGTCCTGACTTTC.

This chain connects TRBV6-1 to TRBJ2-2; D remains unclear. Germline CDR1 MNHNS, CDR2 SASEGT. Trimming left V 3 bases short and J 6 bases short, with 5 bases between. This CDR3 comprises 12 residues. CDR3 bases: TGTGCCAGCAGTGACGGGTCCGGGGAGCTGTTTTTT. Translation: CASSDGSGELFF.

The chain links TRBV5-1 to TRBJ2-7; a possible D gene is TRBD1 (7 bases). V was shortened by 4 bases and J by 2 bases, with 16 bases between the two germline ends. The length of the CDR3 is 15 residues. Germline V gives CDR1 SGHRS, CDR2 YFSETQ. Here the CDR3 DNA reads TGCGCCAGCAGCCCCCGCCCCAGGGGGGCCTACGAGCAGTACTTC. This sequence encodes CASSPRPRGAYEQYF.

The V call is TRBV18, the J call TRBJ2-7; 7 nucleotides agree with TRBD1. V was clipped by 0 bases and J by 3 bases; unmatched bases: 2. The CDR3 runs 14 residues. The germline V gene encodes CDR1 KGHSH and CDR2 LQKENI. The CDR3 bases are TGTGCCAGCTCACCACCGGGACAGTTCTACGAGCAGTACTTC. Amino acids: CASSPPGQFYEQYF.

The chain has TRBV27 and TRBJ2-3, with D uncertain. V lost 7 bases and J 2 bases, leaving 10 bases between the germline ends. CDR1 and CDR2 (germline): MNHEY, SMNVEV (reference sequence). This CDR3 comprises 13 residues. This CDR3 is CASMGQNTDTQYF. The CDR3 DNA reads TGTGCCAGCATGGGCCAGAACACAGATACGCAGTATTTT.

This chain links TRBV5-1 with TRBJ2-1, with TRBD2 matching over 9 bases. V lost 1 base and J lost 0; bases outside the gene matches: 5. Germline loops: CDR1 SGHRS, CDR2 YFSETQ. CDR3 length: 17 amino acids. The CDR3 loop is CASSLKPTSGSYNEQFF. DNA for the CDR3: TGCGCCAGCAGCTTGAAGCCGACTAGCGGCTCCTACAATGAGCAGTTCTTC.

The chain carries TRBV12-5 and TRBJ2-2; D is ambiguous. V lost 3 bases to trimming and J lost 5 bases, with 4 bases between them. Germline lookup yields CDR1 LGHNT and CDR2 FRNRAP. The CDR3 length is 12 residues. The CDR3 here is CASGFLTGELFF. In nucleotides, the CDR3 is TGTGCTAGTGGTTTCCTAACCGGGGAGCTGTTTTTT.

The chain combines TRBV28 with TRBJ1-1; TRBD1 agrees at 9 bases. V was clipped by 5 bases and J by 6 bases; unmatched bases: 10. This CDR3 contains 15 residues. Germline CDR1 reads MDHEN; CDR2 reads SYDVKM. CDR3 sequence: CASSPPTGGFPEAFF. The CDR3 DNA follows: TGTGCCAGCAGTCCTCCGACAGGGGGGTTTCCTGAAGCTTTCTTT. The full variable domain, rest sourced from reference TRBV28 and TRBJ1-1, is DVKVTQSSRYLVKRTGEKVFLECVQDMDHENMFWYRQDPGLGLRLIYFSYDVKMKEKGDIPEGYSVSREKKERFSLILESASTNQTSMYLCASSPPTGGFPEAFFGQGTRLTVV.